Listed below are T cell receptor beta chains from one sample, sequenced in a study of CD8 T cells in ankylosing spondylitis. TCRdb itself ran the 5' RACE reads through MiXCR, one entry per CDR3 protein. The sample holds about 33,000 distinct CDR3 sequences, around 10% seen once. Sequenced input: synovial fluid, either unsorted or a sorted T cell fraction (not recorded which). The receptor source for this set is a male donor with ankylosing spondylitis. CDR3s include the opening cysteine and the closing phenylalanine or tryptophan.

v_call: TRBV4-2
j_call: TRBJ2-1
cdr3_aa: CASSQAYRGSNEQFF

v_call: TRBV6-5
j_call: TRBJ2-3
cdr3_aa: CASLFGDTQYF

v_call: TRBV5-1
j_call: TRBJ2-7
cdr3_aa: CASSLADRNSYEQYF

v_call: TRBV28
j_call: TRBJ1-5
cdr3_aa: CASSSKKTGIRQPQHF

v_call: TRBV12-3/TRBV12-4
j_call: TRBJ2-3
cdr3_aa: CASSWGTESPHYTDTQYF

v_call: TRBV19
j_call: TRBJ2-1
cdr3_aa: CASSPRTSGAEQFF

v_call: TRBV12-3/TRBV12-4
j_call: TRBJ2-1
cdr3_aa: CASSSNIAGVRNEQFF

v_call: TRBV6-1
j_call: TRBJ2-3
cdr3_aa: CASVRAGDFDTQYF

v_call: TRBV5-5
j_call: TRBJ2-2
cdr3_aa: CASSLGAAGELFF

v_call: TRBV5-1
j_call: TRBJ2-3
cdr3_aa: CASSLPGTGYTDTQYF

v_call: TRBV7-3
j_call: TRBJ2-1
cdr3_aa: CASSSGLALDEQFF

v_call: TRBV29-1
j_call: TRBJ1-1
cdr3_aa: CSVDHGEAFF

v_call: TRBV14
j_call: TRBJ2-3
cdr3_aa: CASSQVWGLGTDTQYF

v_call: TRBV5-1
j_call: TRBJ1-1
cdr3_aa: CASSWGDRENTEAFF

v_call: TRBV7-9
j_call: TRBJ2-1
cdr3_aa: CASSLSQGAYNEQFF

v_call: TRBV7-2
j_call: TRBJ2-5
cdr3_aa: CASTLETGTETQYF

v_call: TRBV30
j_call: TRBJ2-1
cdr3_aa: CAGFRDYKVNEQFF

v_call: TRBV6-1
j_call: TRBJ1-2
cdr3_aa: CASRGTGENYGYTF

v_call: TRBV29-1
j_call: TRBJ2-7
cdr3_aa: CSVKNSRDTYEQYF

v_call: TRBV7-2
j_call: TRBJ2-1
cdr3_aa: CASSFSGNGQFF

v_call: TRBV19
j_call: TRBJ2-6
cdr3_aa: CASMGFSGANVLTF

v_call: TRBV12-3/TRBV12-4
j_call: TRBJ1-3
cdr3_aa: CASTPLPEGNTIYF

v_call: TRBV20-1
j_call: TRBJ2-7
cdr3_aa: CSALAGGPYEQYF

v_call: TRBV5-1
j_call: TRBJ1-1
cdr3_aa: CASSLRSYFPNTEAFF

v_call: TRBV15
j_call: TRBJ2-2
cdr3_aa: CATSSGLAAENTGELFF

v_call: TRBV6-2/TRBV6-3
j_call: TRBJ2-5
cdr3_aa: CASSYMWDNQETQYF

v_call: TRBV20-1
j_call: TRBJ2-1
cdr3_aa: CSARKPSSYNEQFF

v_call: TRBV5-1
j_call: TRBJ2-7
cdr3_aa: CASSLVLAGATYEQYF

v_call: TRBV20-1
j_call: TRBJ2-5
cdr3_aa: CSAWGLAGQETQYF

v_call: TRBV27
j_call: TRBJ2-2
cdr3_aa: CASSGYTGELFF

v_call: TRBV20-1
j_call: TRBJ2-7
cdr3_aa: CSASPIRTSGYEQYF

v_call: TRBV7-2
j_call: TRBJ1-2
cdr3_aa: CASSLELGGYTF

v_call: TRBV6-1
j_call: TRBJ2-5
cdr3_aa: CASSGGSSSGWGETQYF

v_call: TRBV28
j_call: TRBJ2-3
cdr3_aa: CASSRISAGGRLGTDTQYF

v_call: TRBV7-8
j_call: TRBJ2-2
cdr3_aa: CASSLIGGANTGELFF

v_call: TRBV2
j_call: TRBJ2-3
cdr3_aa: CASSLSGTPFTDTQYF

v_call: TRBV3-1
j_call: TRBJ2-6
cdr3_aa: CASSQDFGFNGANVLTF

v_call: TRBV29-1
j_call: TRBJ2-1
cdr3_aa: CSLGVGDEQFF

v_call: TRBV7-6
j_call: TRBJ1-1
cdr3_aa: CASSLKAGGSNTEAFF

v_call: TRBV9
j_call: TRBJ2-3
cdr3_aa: CASSARLATDTQYF

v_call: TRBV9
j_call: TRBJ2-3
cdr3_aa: CASSFGLFSTDTQYF

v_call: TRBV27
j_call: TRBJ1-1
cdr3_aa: CASSPGLHTEAFF

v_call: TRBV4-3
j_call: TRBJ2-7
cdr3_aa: CASSPGLGTEQYF

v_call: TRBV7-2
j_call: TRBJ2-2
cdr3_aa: CASSLGRGNTGELFF

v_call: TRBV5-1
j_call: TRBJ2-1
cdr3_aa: CASSEGPIYNEQFF

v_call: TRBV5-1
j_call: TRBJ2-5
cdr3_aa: CASSLRSGETIQETQYF

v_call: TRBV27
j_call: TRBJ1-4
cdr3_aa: CASSSLWPTNEKLFF

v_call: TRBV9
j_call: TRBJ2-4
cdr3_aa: CASTEAQTGENIQYF

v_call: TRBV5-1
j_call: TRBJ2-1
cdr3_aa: CASSLVADEQFF

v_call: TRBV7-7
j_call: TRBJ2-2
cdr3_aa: CASSSSSGGTGELFF

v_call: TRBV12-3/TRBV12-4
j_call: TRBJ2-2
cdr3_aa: CASSLFGASDNTGELFF

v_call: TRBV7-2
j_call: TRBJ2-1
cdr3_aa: CASSFDWGEQFF

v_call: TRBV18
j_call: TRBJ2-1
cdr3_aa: CASSPRTGAYNEQFF

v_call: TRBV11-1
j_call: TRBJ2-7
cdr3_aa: CASSWNPGTDYEQYF